This T cell receptor beta chain was identified in a study of metastatic and nonmetastatic thyroid tumors. Notes on the study in general: A significant increase in TCR beta diversity was reportedly seen in malignant thyroid tumors relative to benign nodules, in blood and tumor.

None of the patients had undergone any treatment ahead of thyroid surgery. Using MiXCR, TCRdb re-called clones from the PCR reads. The data contain some 50,000 clones, roughly a fifth of them singletons. Trimming took 1 base from V and 2 from J, leaving 5 bases between them. This CDR3 spans 13 amino acids. Germline loops: CDR1 LNHNV, CDR2 YYDKDF (reference sequence). This clone was detected ten times or more. What it binds is not known. This receptor was identified in a male donor with papillary thyroid cancer or a benign thyroid nodule (not recorded which). Some clones in this sample may be carry-over from other donors' samples. Sequencing input: blood. The V and J genes are TRBV15 and TRBJ2-5; D call uncertain. CDR3: CATSRATQETQYF. DNA for the CDR3: TGTGCCACCAGCAGAGCCACACAAGAGACCCAGTACTTC.